This TCR beta chain is drawn from a study of tumor-infiltrating lymphocytes in primary liver carcinoma (dated by TCRdb to about 2017). Broadly, across the study: The five patients, three men and two women aged 30 to 69 years, had hepatocellular carcinoma (four) or combined HCC and intrahepatic cholangiocarcinoma (one). TCRbeta repertoire sequencing, expression microarrays and whole-exome sequencing were combined in the study across five regions of each liver tumor, with adjacent normal tissue and blood also included. Repertoires from technical replicates were highly reproducible, with mean shared-clone rates approximately 0.88 and correlation coefficients above 0.98. The tumors of the five patients were staged as T1-T3 N0M0, with maximum diameters ranging from 4.2 to 10 cm. A total of roughly 35 specimens from 5 patients went through TCRbeta repertoire sequencing, namely 25 tumor regions, 5 adjacent noncancerous liver tissues and 5 peripheral blood samples. The 25 or so tumor region samples were profiled with Agilent mRNA microarrays so that TCRbeta repertoire diversity could be related to the local molecular phenotype. Each sample produced roughly 3.5 to 7.13 million productive TCRbeta reads, and read depth showed no significant difference between tissue types. Summary of the overall study and its limitations: The study included only four or five patients, and the authors note findings should be validated in a larger study. Comparison of CD4+ and CD8+ T cell repertoires was precluded by the use of bulk unsorted samples. Only the TCR beta chain was sequenced, so true repertoire diversity is likely underestimated because unpaired alpha chains were not captured. Consistent with antigen-driven expansion, pairs of tumor regions showed higher repertoire overlap (mean roughly 35%) than either tumor-adjacent pairs (approximately 17%) or tumor-blood pairs (around 14%). Just about 8-25% of top clones turned up in all five regions of a tumor, which suggests spatial heterogeneity among tumor-infiltrating T cells. The top 250 clones made up a significantly larger repertoire fraction in tumors than in blood (p = 0.039).

The junction shows trimming of 1 base on V and 1 base on J, plus 10 bases between the germline ends. The CDR3 goes from the cysteine to the phenylalanine over 15 residues. Kept here is only the CDR3 DNA, which spans 45 bases and is read in frame from base 1. This clonotype was found many times. Its antigen specificity is not known. No base qualities exist here, and no much larger clone lies one base off it. Total RNA and DNA were co-extracted without cell sorting from around 20-30 mg of bulk tissue using the AllPrep DNA/RNA mini kit. A handful of patients with histopathologically diagnosed primary liver carcinoma underwent surgical resection in China between late 2015 and 2016. Chronic HBV infection was present in the patients, and the patients were treatment-naive at sampling. Each tumor was sampled at five spatially separated regions: the superior, inferior, left-lateral and right-lateral poles and the tumor centre. According to histology, viable tumor cells made up more than 85% of every tumor sample. Pieces of fresh tumor and adjacent tissue were cut in half, with one half kept in RNAlater at -80 degrees C and the other half sent for histology.

Using a constant-region primer and ProtoScript II reverse transcriptase, TCRbeta-specific cDNA was reverse-transcribed from around 500 ng total RNA. TCRbeta libraries were built with three nested multiplex PCR rounds, a slightly modified ARM-PCR procedure. The first two PCR rounds used multiplex TRBV1-TRBV30 forward primers with a Cbeta reverse primer, each for approximately 10 cycles. Sample barcodes and Illumina adapters were added in a final 25-cycle PCR with Deep VentR polymerase. Before sequencing, amplicons of 200-500 bp were gel-purified using a QIAquick gel extraction kit. An Illumina HiSeq 2500 was used to sequence the TCRbeta amplicons with 250-bp paired-end reads. In the authors' own workflow: Trimmomatic v0.33 was used to quality-trim the reads, and FLASH v1.2.11 was used to merge paired reads so that full CDR3 sequences could be recovered. V, D and J germline segments were assigned to the rearranged TCRbeta sequences using MiGEC v1.2.1b. Clonotype statistics, along with Shannon-Wiener diversity indices, were calculated using VDJtools v1.0.0. To reduce sampling bias, subsequent analyses other than the diversity analysis used only the 250 most abundant clonotypes in each sample. TCRdb ran its own pipeline on the public reads, namely fastp trimming at Q25 and MiXCR clone calling, and kept in-frame beta chains. Rows with a matching CDR3 protein are joined into one entry that keeps the most common DNA and genes. The V and J calls and clone size are TCRdb's, not the authors'. Within this sample are more than 95,000 distinct CDR3 sequences, with 64% of them counted one time only. About 8% of the sample comes from the top ten.

The receptor was derived from a woman aged 55-75 years with primary liver carcinoma and hepatitis B virus infection. Material: liver tumor tissue from sampling region 3. Reading the label with the study, this specimen's cell subset or site is: tumor region T3, left-lateral pole. The chain couples TRBV12-3 or TRBV12-4 to TRBJ1-1, with no confident D gene call. The DNA reads TGTGCCAGCAGTTTAGGTGGTGGCAGGAACACTGAAGCTTTCTTT. It is translated as CASSLGGGRNTEAFF.